The entry that follows covers one TCR beta chain sequence. The antigen is not known. The V gene's germline CDR1 is KGHDR and CDR2 SFDVKD. The V end was cut by 8 bases, the J end by 5 bases, with 6 bases between. The CDR3 is made up of 11 amino acids. This sample is part of a study of T cell responses to AZD1222 COVID-19 vaccine. Study results and limitations: Most donors were white British, females outnumbered males, and clonal diversity was possibly underestimated. AZD1222 recipients seropositive at baseline numbered only five or six.

Measured with immunoSEQ multiplex PCR; TCRdb has only the in-frame clones, and not every one. The table shows some 170,000 clones, with approximately 90% occurring only once. This TCR derives from an adult who received the MenACWY meningococcal vaccine as a control. Specimen: peripheral blood, collected 28 days after the second dose of the MenACWY control vaccine. The chain combines TRBV24-1 with TRBJ2-1; D gene uncertain. CDR3 nucleotides: TGTGCCACCAAGGCTGACAATGAGCAGTTCTTC. Its translation is CATKADNEQFF.